This T cell receptor beta chain was retrieved from a study of T cell repertoires in ileal Crohn's disease. Only one count was recorded for this clone. The CDR3 covers 17 residues. V was pared by 4 bases and J by 5 bases, with 7 bases of the junction left unmatched. Germline V gene lookup returns CDR1 SNHLY and CDR2 FYNNEI. Data came from immunoSEQ multiplex PCR; TCRdb stores just in-frame clones and leaves some out. This sample carries several thousand clones, roughly three quarters of them seen once, and the ten largest clones take 5.5% to 7.5%. The receptor was isolated from an adult with Crohn's disease. Sequencing was done on a sample of ileal tissue. This sequence joins TRBV2 and TRBJ2-2; 13 nucleotides agree with TRBD2. The CDR3 sequence: CASSGQRTSGRTGELFF. CDR3 coding DNA: TGTGCCAGCAGTGGTCAACGGACTAGCGGGAGAACCGGGGAGCTGTTTTTT. Looking up the rest from reference TRBV2 and TRBJ2-2 gives the full variable domain: EPEVTQTPSHQVTQMGQEVILRCVPISNHLYFYWYRQILGQKVEFLVSFYNNEISEKSEIFDDQFSVERPDGSNFTLKIRSTKLEDSAMYFCASSGQRTSGRTGELFFGEGSRLTVL.